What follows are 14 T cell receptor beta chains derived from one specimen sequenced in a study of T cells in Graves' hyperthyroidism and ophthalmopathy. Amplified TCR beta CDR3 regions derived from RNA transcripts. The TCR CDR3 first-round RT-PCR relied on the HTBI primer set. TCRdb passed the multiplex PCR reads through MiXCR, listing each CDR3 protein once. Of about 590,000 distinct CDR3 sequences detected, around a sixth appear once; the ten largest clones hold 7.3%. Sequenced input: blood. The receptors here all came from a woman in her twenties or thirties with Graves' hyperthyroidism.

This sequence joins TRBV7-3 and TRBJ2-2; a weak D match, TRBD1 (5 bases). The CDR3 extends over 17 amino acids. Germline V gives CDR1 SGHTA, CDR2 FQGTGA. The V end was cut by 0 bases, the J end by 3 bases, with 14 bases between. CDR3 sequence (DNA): TGTGCCAGCAGCTTAACGAGTGGACACCTAGACACCGGGGAGCTGTTTTTT. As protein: CASSLTSGHLDTGELFF.

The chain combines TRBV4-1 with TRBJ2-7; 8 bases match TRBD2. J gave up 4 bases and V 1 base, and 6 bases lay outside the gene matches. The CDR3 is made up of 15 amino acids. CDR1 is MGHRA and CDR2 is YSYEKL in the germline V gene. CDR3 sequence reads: CASSQGDSGSYEQYF. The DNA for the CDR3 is TGCGCCAGCAGCCAAGGCGACAGCGGGAGTTACGAGCAGTACTTC.

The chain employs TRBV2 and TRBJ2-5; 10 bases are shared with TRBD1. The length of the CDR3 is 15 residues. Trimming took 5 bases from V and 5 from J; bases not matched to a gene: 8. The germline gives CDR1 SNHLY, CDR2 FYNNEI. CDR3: CASSPGTGVIETQYF. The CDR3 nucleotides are TGTGCCAGCAGTCCCGGGACAGGGGTAATCGAGACCCAGTACTTC.

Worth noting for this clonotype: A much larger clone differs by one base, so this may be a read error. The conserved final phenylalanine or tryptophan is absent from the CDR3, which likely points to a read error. The CDR3 loop reads CASRAGTPYEQYS. CDR3 coding DNA: TGTGCCAGCAGAGCTGGGACACCCTACGAGCAGTACTCC. This chain joins TRBV6-1 and TRBJ2-7; the D gene is possibly TRBD1 (6 bases). The CDR3 contains 13 residues. Germline CDR1 MNHNS, CDR2 SASEGT. With 6 bases removed from V and 2 bases from J, the gap between germline ends came to 11 bases.

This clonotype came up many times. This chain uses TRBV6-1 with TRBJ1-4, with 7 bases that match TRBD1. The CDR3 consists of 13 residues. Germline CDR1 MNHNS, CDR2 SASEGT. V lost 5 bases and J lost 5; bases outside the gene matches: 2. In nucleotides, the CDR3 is TGTGCCAGCAGTACAGGGGTAAATGAAAAACTGTTTTTT. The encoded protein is CASSTGVNEKLFF.

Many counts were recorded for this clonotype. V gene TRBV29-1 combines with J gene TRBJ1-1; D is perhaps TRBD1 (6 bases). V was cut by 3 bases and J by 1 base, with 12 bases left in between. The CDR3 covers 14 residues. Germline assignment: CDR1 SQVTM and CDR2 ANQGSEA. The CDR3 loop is CSVEPGAQNTEAFF. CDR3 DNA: TGCAGCGTTGAGCCAGGGGCCCAGAACACTGAAGCTTTCTTT.

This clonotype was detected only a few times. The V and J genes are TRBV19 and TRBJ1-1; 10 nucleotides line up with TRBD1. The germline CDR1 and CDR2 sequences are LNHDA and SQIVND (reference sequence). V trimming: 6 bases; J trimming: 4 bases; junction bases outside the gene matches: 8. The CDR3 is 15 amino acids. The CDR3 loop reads CASRTSGQGITEAFF. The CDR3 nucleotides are TGTGCCAGTAGAACTTCGGGACAGGGGATCACTGAAGCTTTCTTT.

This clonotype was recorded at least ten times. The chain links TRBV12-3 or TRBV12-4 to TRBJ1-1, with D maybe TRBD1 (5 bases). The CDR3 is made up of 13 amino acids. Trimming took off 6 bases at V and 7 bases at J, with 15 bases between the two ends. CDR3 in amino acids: CASRKQDHIEAFF. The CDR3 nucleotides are TGTGCCAGCAGGAAACAGGACCACATTGAAGCTTTCTTT.

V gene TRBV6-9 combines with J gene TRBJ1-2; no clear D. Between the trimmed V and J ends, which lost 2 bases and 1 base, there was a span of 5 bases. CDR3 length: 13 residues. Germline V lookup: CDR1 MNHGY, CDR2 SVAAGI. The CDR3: CASSYVDNYGYTF. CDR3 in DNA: TGTGCCAGCAGTTATGTCGATAACTATGGCTACACCTTC.

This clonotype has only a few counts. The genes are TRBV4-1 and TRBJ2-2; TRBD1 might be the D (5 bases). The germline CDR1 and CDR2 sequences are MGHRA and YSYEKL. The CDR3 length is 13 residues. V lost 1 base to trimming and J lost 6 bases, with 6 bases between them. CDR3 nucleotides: TGCGCCAGCAGCCAAGCAGGGCCCGGGGAGCTGTTTTTT. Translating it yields CASSQAGPGELFF.

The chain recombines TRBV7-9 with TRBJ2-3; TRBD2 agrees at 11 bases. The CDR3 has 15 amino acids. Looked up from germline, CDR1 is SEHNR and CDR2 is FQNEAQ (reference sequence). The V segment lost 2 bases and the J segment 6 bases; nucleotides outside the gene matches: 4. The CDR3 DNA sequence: TGTGCCAGCAGCTTACTTAGCGGGAGGGCGGATACGCAGTATTTT. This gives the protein CASSLLSGRADTQYF.

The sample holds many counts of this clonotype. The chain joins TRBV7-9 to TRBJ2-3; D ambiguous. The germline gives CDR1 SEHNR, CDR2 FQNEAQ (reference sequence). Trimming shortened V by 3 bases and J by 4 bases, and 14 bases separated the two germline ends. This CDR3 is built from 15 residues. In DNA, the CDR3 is TGTGCCAGCAGCTTGTCACTCTCTCAGGCAGATACGCAGTATTTT. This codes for CASSLSLSQADTQYF.

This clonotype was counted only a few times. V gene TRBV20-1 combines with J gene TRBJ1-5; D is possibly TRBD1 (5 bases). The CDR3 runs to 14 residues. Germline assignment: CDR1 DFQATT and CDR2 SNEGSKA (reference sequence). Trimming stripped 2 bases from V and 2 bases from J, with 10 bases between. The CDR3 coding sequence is TGCAGTGCTAGAACGACGGGGGGCAATCAGCCCCAGCATTTT. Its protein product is CSARTTGGNQPQHF.

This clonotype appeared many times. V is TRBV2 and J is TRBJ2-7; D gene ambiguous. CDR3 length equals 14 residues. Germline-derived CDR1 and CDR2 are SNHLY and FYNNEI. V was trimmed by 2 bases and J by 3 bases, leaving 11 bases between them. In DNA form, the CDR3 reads TGTGCCAGCAGTGAATTTCGCACCCTCTACGAGCAGTACTTC. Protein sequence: CASSEFRTLYEQYF.